The sequence of this TCR beta chain was determined in a study of Graves' ophthalmopathy and Graves' hyperthyroidism. Findings of the study overall: Blood also held most thyroid clonotypes expanded above 0.001 frequency.

The CDR3 extends over 14 amino acids. V shed 10 bases, J shed 5 bases, and the junction held 5 bases outside the gene matches. Germline V gene sequence: CDR1 ENHRY, CDR2 SYGVKD. This clonotype was detected only a few times. What it binds is not known. Scientists amplified the TCR beta CDR3 regions from RNA transcripts. A first-round RT-PCR used HTBI primers, followed by a second-round multiplex PCR. MiXCR was run by TCRdb on the multiplex PCR reads, yielding one entry per CDR3 protein. The sample contains fewer than 600,000 distinct CDR3 sequences, 13% to 15% of which appear only once. The specimen sequenced was blood. The sequence derives from a woman aged 25 to 39 with Graves' ophthalmopathy. The genes are TRBV10-3 and TRBJ2-2; 12 bases line up with TRBD1. The CDR3 region is CATRDRGRTGELFF. The DNA of the CDR3 is TGTGCCACGCGGGACAGGGGGCGAACCGGGGAGCTGTTTTTT.